In its sample, the clone carrying this T cell receptor (beta chain) was seen a few times. The sample is drawn from a study of blood T cell repertoires in COVID-19. Study summary: Sample material is recorded as cDNA or gDNA derived from T cells, B-cell-depleted T cells, or PBMCs.

TCRdb's copy holds only in-frame clones and misses some; the assay was immunoSEQ multiplex PCR. The profile covers roughly 400,000 clones, with 80% to 90% appearing a single time and 2% to 2.5% taken by the ten largest. The clonotype originates from a woman in her sixties or seventies with COVID-19, enrolled during active disease. The sample consisted of peripheral blood.

The CDR3: CASSTQGGQGSYNEQFF. For the CDR3, the DNA is TGTGCCAGCAGCACCCAGGGGGGACAGGGCTCCTACAATGAGCAGTTCTTC. The chain has TRBV7-3 and TRBJ2-1; TRBD1 matches 9 bases. CDR1 and CDR2 (germline): SGHTA, FQGTGA. V trimming: 5 bases; J trimming: 0 bases; junction bases outside the gene matches: 8. CDR3 length: 17 amino acids.